This T cell receptor beta chain was recorded in a study of PD-1 blockade in classical Hodgkin lymphoma. Findings and caveats of the study: Those achieving complete response showed baseline diversity like newly diagnosed patients.

Sequencing was performed with immunoSEQ multiplex PCR; in TCRdb, only in-frame clones are kept and a portion is missing. The table shows about 28,000 clones, with 70% to 90% occurring only once. Note on this clone: Its antigen remains unidentified.

Trimming left V 2 bases short and J 1 base short, with 11 bases between. The germline V gene has CDR1 SGHAT and CDR2 FQNNGV. The length of the CDR3 is 15 residues. Relapse after autologous stem cell transplantation occurred in every patient, and brentuximab vedotin exposure varied. Through magnetic negative selection, CD8+ T cells were separated from PBMCs that had been thawed. The chain uses TRBV11-2 and TRBJ2-5; maybe TRBD1 (6 bases). The sequencing used CD8+ T cells from blood, collected at baseline. The clonotype originates from a human donor with classical Hodgkin lymphoma. CDR3 sequence (DNA): TGTGCCAGCAGCTTAACGGCAGGGGCCCAAGAGACCCAGTACTTC. Translating gives CASSLTAGAQETQYF.